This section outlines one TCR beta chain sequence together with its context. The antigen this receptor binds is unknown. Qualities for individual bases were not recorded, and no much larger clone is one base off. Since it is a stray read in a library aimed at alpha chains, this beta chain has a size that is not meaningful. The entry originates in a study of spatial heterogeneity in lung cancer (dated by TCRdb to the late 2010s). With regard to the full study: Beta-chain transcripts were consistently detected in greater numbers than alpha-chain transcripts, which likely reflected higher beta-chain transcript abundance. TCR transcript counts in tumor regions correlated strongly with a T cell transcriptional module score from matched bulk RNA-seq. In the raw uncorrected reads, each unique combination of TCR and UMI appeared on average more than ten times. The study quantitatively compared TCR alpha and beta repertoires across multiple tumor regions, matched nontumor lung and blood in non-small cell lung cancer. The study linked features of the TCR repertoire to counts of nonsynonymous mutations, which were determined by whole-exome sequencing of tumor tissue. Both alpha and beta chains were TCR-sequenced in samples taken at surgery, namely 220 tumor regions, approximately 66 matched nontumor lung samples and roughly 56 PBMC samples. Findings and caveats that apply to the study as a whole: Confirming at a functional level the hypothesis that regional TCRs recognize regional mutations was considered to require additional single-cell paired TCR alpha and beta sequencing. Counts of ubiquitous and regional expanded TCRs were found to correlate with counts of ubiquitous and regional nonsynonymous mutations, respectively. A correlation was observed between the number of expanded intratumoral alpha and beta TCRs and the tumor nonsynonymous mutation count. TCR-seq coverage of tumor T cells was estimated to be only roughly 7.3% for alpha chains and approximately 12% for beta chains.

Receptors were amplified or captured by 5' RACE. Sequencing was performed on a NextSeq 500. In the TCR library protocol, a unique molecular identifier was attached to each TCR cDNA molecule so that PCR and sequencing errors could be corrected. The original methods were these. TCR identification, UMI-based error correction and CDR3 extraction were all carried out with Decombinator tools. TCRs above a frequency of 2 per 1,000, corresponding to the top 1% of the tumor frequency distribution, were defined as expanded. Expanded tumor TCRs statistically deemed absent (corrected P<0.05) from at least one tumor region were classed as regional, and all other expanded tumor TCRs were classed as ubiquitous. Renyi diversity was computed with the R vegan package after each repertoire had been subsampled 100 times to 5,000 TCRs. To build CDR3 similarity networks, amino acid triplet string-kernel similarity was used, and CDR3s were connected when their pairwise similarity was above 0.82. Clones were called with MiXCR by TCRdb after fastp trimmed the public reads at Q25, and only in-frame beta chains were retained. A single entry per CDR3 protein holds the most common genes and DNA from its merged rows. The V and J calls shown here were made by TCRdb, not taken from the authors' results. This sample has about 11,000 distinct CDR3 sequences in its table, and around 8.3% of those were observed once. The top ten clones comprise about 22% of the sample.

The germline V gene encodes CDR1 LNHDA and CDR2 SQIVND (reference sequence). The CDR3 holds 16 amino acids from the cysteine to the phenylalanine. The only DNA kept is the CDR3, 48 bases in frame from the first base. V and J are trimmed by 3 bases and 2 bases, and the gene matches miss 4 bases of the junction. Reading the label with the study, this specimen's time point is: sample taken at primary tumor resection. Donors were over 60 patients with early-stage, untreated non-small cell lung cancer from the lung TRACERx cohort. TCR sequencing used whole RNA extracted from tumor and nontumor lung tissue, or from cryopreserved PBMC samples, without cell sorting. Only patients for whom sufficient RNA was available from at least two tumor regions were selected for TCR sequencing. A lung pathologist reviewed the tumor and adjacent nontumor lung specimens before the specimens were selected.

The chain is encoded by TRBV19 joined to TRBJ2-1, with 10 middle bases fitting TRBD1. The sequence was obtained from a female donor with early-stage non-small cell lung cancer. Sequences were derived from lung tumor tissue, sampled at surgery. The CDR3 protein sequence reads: CASSIFGTGAYNEQFF. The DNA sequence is TGTGCCAGTAGTATCTTCGGGACAGGGGCCTACAATGAGCAGTTCTTC.